The present T cell receptor (beta chain) was sequenced within a study of blood T cell repertoires in COVID-19. The CDR3 is 19 residues long. V trimming: 0 bases; J trimming: 9 bases; junction bases outside the gene matches: 13. The V gene's germline CDR1 is SGHNT and CDR2 YENEEA. The assay was immunoSEQ multiplex PCR, and TCRdb's table has in-frame clones only and misses some. The sample lists 130,000 to 150,000 clones; roughly 90% were seen once. This TCR came from a woman aged 25 to 39 with acute COVID-19. Specimen: PBMCs or T cells enriched from blood (not recorded which). The chain is built from TRBV11-3 and TRBJ2-1; 14 bases are a match to TRBD2. CDR3 sequence reads: CASSLDPSLTSGRAVEQFF. CDR3 nucleotides: TGTGCCAGCAGCTTAGACCCTTCTCTGACTAGCGGGAGGGCCGTTGAGCAGTTCTTC.